The 25 T cell receptor beta chains presented below share a single source sample, sequenced in a study of monozygotic twins with inflammatory bowel disease. No DNA is given; TCRdb re-called the 5' RACE reads and lists each CDR3 protein once. The repertoire table contains 200,000 to 250,000 distinct CDR3 sequences. Sequenced sample: blood. All receptors derive from a human donor with ulcerative colitis or Crohn's disease, or a healthy co-twin of an affected twin (not recorded which).

The V call is TRBV4-2, the J call TRBJ2-5; checking the TCRdb D call of TRBD2 is not possible without DNA. Germline CDR1 and CDR2: LGHNA and YNFKEQ. CDR3 length equals 18 residues. The CDR3 region is CASSQDSRLAGVGETQYF.

The gene calls are TRBV18 and TRBJ2-6; without DNA, the TCRdb call of TRBD1 cannot be checked. The CDR3 totals 18 residues. Germline V gene sequence: CDR1 KGHSH, CDR2 LQKENI. The CDR3 is CASSHGRQGGSGANVLTF.

This chain connects TRBV20-1 to TRBJ1-1; TCRdb designates TRBD1, a call that cannot be tested without DNA. CDR1 and CDR2 from the germline V gene are DFQATT and SNEGSKA (reference sequence). The CDR3 has 12 amino acids. CDR3: CSARKGSGTTFF.

The chain couples TRBV5-1 to TRBJ1-2. CDR3 length: 13 amino acids. Germline V gives CDR1 SGHRS, CDR2 YFSETQ. The CDR3: CASSPASNYGYTF.

J is TRBJ1-1 and V is TRBV2; the TCRdb D gene call, TRBD1, has no DNA to confirm it. The CDR3 runs 15 residues. Germline loops: CDR1 SNHLY, CDR2 FYNNEI. The CDR3 loop reads CASSDRQGVRTEAFF.

The chain is built from TRBV5-1 and TRBJ2-1; TCRdb returns TRBD1, unconfirmable since there is no DNA. Per germline, CDR1 SGHRS and CDR2 YFSETQ. CDR3 length: 14 amino acids. The CDR3 loop reads CASSLAQGSNEQFF.

This chain's CDR3 is CASSPSRGGREAFF. The rearrangement links TRBV9 to TRBJ1-1; TCRdb's assignment of TRBD1 cannot be checked, as there is no DNA. Per germline, CDR1 SGDLS and CDR2 YYNGEE. The CDR3 length is 14 residues.

The rearrangement joins TRBV4-2 to TRBJ2-7; without DNA, the TCRdb call of TRBD1 cannot be checked. Germline V lookup: CDR1 LGHNA, CDR2 YNFKEQ. This CDR3 spans 15 amino acids. The CDR3 loop is CASSQDGGLSYEQYF.

The chain has TRBV10-3 and TRBJ2-7; TCRdb's D call, TRBD1, is unchecked because there is no DNA. In germline, CDR1 is ENHRY, CDR2 SYGVKD. The CDR3 sequence is 11 residues long. CDR3 sequence reads: CAIGQGYEQYF.

This CDR3 reads CASSLAGGLPYEQYF. This sequence joins TRBV5-6 and TRBJ2-7; checking the TCRdb D call of TRBD2 is not possible without DNA. This CDR3 region has 15 residues. Germline V gene lookup returns CDR1 SGHDT and CDR2 YYEEEE.

The chain uses TRBV27 and TRBJ2-7; TCRdb proposes TRBD1, but this gene call is untestable without DNA. The V gene's germline CDR1 is MNHEY and CDR2 SMNVEV (reference sequence). There are 15 residues in the CDR3. This CDR3 reads CASSLWGSSAYEQYF.

The gene calls are TRBV20-1 and TRBJ1-4; checking the TCRdb D call of TRBD1 is not possible without DNA. Per germline, CDR1 DFQATT and CDR2 SNEGSKA (reference sequence). The CDR3 is made up of 13 amino acids. The CDR3 spells CSAAGGEGEKLFF.

V gene TRBV11-1 combines with J gene TRBJ2-5; there is no DNA to check the TCRdb D call of TRBD2. This CDR3 region has 19 residues. Per the germline V gene, CDR1 is SGHAT and CDR2 is FQDESV (reference sequence). The CDR3 sequence is CASSPRNRLAGGTGETQYF.

The genes are TRBV5-6 and TRBJ2-3; TCRdb designates TRBD1, a call that cannot be tested without DNA. Germline V gives CDR1 SGHDT, CDR2 YYEEEE. CDR3 length: 17 residues. The chain's CDR3 is CASSTGQGARSPDTQYF.

The rearrangement links TRBV4-3 to TRBJ2-7; TCRdb calls TRBD1, which cannot be checked without DNA. Germline V gives CDR1 LGHNA, CDR2 YSLEER. CDR3 length: 14 amino acids. The CDR3 spells CASSQGRTVYEQYF.

CDR3 amino acids: CASTFGYGYTF. The chain carries TRBV7-2 and TRBJ1-2. CDR1 SGHTA and CDR2 FQGNSA come from the germline V gene. The length of the CDR3 is 11 residues.

The chain uses TRBV20-1 and TRBJ1-1; TCRdb designates TRBD1, a call that cannot be tested without DNA. The CDR3 contains 19 residues. Germline assignment: CDR1 DFQATT and CDR2 SNEGSKA (reference sequence). The CDR3 region is CSARDQGTVSYRLNTEAFF.

This chain links TRBV19 with TRBJ1-2; TCRdb selects TRBD1, and the lack of DNA leaves this call unchecked. The CDR3 spans 16 residues. Looked up from germline, CDR1 is LNHDA and CDR2 is SQIVND (reference sequence). The CDR3 loop is CASSTGQVRLDYGYTF. The whole variable domain, filled in from reference TRBV19 and TRBJ1-2, reads DGGITQSPKYLFRKEGQNVTLSCEQNLNHDAMYWYRQDPGQGLRLIYYSQIVNDFQKGDIAEGYSVSREKKESFPLTVTSAQKNPTAFYLCASSTGQVRLDYGYTFGSGTRLTVV.

CDR3 amino acids: CSATGTGGFGNQPQHF. The V gene is TRBV20-1, the J gene TRBJ1-5; TCRdb names TRBD1, which stays unverified in the absence of DNA. This CDR3 comprises 16 residues. From germline, CDR1 is DFQATT and CDR2 SNEGSKA (reference sequence).

The rearrangement uses TRBV5-1 and TRBJ2-5; TCRdb proposes TRBD1, but this gene call is untestable without DNA. This CDR3 contains 15 residues. Germline V gene data show CDR1 as SGHRS and CDR2 as YFSETQ. The chain's CDR3 is CASHMRAGGMETQYF.

This rearrangement joins TRBV4-1 to TRBJ2-1. The germline V gene encodes CDR1 MGHRA and CDR2 YSYEKL. The length of the CDR3 is 18 residues. The CDR3 loop reads CASSQDYVKASSYNEQFF.

The chain uses TRBV12-3 or TRBV12-4 and TRBJ2-7; no DNA is available, so the TRBD1 call from TCRdb remains unchecked. This CDR3 region has 15 residues. CDR3: CASTPRSGLYDEQYF.

This sequence joins TRBV19 and TRBJ2-1; the TCRdb D gene call, TRBD1, has no DNA to confirm it. CDR3 length: 14 amino acids. CDR1 and CDR2 from the germline V gene are LNHDA and SQIVND (reference sequence). The CDR3 protein is CASSIDTGTGEQFF.

The chain links TRBV6-4 to TRBJ1-1; lacking DNA, the TRBD1 call made by TCRdb goes unchecked. The CDR3 extends over 15 amino acids. Per the germline V gene, CDR1 is MRHNA and CDR2 is SNTAGT. CDR3 region: CASRPQGTGNTEAFF.

The chain uses TRBV20-1 and TRBJ2-1; lacking DNA, the TRBD2 call made by TCRdb goes unchecked. Germline V gene sequence: CDR1 DFQATT, CDR2 SNEGSKA (reference sequence). This CDR3 contains 14 residues. Here the CDR3 reads CSAPSAGGTDEQFF.